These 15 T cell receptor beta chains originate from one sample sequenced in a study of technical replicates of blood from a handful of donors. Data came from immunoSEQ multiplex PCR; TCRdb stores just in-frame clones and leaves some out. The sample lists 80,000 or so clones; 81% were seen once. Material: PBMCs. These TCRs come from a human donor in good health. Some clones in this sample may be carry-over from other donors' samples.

This CDR3 is CAWSVQGKQPQHF. CDR3 coding DNA: TGTGCCTGGAGTGTACAGGGAAAGCAGCCCCAGCATTTT. V and J are TRBV30 and TRBJ1-5; tentative D call: TRBD1 (6 bases). V was cut by 0 bases and J by 7 bases, with 10 bases left in between. CDR3 length: 13 residues. Germline V lookup: CDR1 GTSNPN, CDR2 SVGIG (reference sequence).

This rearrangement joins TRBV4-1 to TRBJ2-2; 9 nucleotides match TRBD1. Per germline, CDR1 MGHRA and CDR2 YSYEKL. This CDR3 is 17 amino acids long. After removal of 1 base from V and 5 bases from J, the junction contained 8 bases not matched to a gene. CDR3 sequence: CASSQVGTGSLTGELFF. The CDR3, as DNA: TGCGCCAGCAGCCAAGTTGGGACAGGGAGTCTTACCGGGGAGCTGTTTTTT.

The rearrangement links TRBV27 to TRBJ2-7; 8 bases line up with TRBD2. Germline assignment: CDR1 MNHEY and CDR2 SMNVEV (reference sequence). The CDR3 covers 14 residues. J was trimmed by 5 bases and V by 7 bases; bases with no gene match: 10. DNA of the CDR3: TGTGCCAGCACCCTACTGAGCGGGAGCCACGAGCAGTACTTC. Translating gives CASTLLSGSHEQYF.

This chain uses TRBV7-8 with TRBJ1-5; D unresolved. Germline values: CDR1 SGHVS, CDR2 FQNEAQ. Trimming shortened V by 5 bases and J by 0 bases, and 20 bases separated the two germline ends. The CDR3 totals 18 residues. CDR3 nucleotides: TGTGCCAGCAGCAATAGAAATACGGTCCCTAATAGCAATCAGCCCCAGCATTTT. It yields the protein CASSNRNTVPNSNQPQHF.

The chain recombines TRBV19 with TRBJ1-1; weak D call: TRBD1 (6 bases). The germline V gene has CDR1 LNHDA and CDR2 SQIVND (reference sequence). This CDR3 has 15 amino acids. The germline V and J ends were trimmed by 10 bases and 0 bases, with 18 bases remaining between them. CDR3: CATQGQELMNTEAFF. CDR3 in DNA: TGTGCCACTCAGGGGCAGGAGCTTATGAACACTGAAGCTTTCTTT.

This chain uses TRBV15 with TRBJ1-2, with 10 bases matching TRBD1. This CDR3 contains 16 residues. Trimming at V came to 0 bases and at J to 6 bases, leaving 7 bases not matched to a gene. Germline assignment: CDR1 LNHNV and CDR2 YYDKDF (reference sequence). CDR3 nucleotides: TGTGCCACCAGCAGAGATCGGGTGGGGACAGGGGATGGCTACACCTTC. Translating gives CATSRDRVGTGDGYTF.

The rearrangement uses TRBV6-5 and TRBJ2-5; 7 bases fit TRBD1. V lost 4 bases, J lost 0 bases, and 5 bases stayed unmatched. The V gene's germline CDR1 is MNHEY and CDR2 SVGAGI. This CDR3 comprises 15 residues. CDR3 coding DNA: TGTGCCAGCAGTTGGGACAGCGAGTACCAAGAGACCCAGTACTTC. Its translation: CASSWDSEYQETQYF.

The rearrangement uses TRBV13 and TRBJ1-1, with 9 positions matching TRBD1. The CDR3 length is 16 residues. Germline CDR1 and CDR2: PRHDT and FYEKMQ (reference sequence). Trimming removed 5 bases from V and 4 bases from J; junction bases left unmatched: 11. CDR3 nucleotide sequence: TGTGCCAGCAGCCCAGCCGGGACAGGGTTTGCCACTGAAGCTTTCTTT. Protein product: CASSPAGTGFATEAFF.

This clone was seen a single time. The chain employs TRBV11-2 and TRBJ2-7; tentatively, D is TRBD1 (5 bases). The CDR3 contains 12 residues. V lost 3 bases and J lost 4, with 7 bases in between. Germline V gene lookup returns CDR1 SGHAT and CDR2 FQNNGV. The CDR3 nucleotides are TGTGCCAGCAGCTTTACAGGTTACGAGCAGTACTTC. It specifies CASSFTGYEQYF.

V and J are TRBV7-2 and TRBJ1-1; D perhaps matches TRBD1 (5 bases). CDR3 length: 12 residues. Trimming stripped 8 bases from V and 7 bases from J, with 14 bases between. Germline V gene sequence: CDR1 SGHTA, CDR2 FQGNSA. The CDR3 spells CASRAGSVEAFF. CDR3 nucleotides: TGTGCCAGCCGGGCAGGGTCAGTTGAAGCTTTCTTT. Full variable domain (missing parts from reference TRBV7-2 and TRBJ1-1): GAGVSQSPSNKVTEKGKDVELRCDPISGHTALYWYRQSLGQGLEFLIYFQGNSAPDKSGLPSDRFSAERTGGSVSTLTIQRTQQEDSAVYLCASRAGSVEAFFGQGTRLTVV.

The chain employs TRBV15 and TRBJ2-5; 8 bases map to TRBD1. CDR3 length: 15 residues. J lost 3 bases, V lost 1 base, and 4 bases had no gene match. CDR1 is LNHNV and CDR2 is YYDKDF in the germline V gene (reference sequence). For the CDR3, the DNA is TGTGCCACCAGCAGAGGACAGGGGCCTAAAGAGACCCAGTACTTC. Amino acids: CATSRGQGPKETQYF.

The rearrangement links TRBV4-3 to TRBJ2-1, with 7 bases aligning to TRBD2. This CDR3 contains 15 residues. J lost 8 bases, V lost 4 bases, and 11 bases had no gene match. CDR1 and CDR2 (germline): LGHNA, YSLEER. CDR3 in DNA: TGCGCCAGCAGCCCCCTGACGGGAGGCACTGATGAGCAGTTCTTC. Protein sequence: CASSPLTGGTDEQFF.

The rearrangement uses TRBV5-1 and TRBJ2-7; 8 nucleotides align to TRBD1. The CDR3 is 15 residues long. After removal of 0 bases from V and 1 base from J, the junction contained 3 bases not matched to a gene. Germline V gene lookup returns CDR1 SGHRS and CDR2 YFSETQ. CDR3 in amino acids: CASSLEQGGSYEQYF. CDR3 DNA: TGCGCCAGCAGCTTGGAACAGGGGGGATCCTACGAGCAGTACTTC.

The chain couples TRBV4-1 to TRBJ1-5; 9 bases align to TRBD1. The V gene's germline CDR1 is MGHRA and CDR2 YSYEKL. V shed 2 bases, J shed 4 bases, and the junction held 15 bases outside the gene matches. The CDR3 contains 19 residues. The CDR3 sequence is CASSQWVNVGQGGNQPQHF. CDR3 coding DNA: TGCGCCAGCAGCCAATGGGTTAATGTGGGACAGGGAGGGAATCAGCCCCAGCATTTT.

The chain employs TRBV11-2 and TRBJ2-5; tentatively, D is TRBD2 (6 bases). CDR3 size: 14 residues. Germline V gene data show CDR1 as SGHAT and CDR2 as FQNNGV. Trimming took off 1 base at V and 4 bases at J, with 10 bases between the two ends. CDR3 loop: CASSLVLASETQYF. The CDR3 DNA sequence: TGTGCCAGCAGCTTAGTACTAGCTTCAGAGACCCAGTACTTC.